This TCR beta chain came from a study of spatial heterogeneity in lung cancer. Notes on the study in general: Ubiquitous expanded tumor TCRs showed up in blood more at resection than follow-up.

Germline V gene data show CDR1 as SGHTA and CDR2 as FQGNSA. This CDR3 contains 15 residues. V lost 3 bases and J 4 bases, leaving 13 bases between the germline ends. Time point reported: sample taken at primary tumor resection. Unsorted tumor, nontumor lung tissue or cryopreserved PBMC supplied the whole RNA. Each TCR cDNA molecule carried a unique molecular identifier. TCRdb independently ran MiXCR on the 5' RACE reads; one entry per CDR3 protein. The sample carries some 28,000 distinct CDR3 sequences, roughly 8.4% recorded once. As concerns this clonotype: Its antigen is undetermined.

This receptor was identified in a female donor with early-stage non-small cell lung cancer. The specimen comprised PBMCs, sampled at surgery. The J gene is TRBJ1-5, the V gene TRBV7-2; TRBD1 might be the D (5 bases). CDR3 bases: TGTGCCAGCAGCTTCTTCTCCAGGGAAAATCAGCCCCAGCATTTT. This encodes CASSFFSRENQPQHF.